The sequence of this TCR beta chain was determined in a study of T cell repertoires in cytomegalovirus infection. Overall study: Public TCR beta signatures indicated both CMV infection and matching HLA type. Whole-study findings and limits: Clonotypes of TCR beta that were HLA-C-restricted and CMV-specific dominated the ex vivo response. Totalled public TCR beta family frequency picked out people who carried CMV plus the relevant HLA.

This clonotype was seen a few times. What it binds is not known. J gave up 6 bases and V 6 bases, and 12 bases lay outside the gene matches. CDR1 KGHSH and CDR2 LQKENI come from the germline V gene. The CDR3 spans 17 residues. TCRdb re-derived calls from the reads in MiXCR, one entry per CDR3 protein. The sample includes some 180,000 distinct CDR3 sequences, roughly 19% of them seen just once. The origin of this receptor is a human donor in good health (CMV status not recorded). Some clones in this sample may be carry-over from other donors' samples. The chain joins TRBV18 to TRBJ2-1; TRBD1 matches at 12 bases. Sequenced input: PBMCs. The CDR3 is CASSQNSGTGGRNEQFF. The CDR3 DNA reads TGTGCCAGCTCCCAAAACTCCGGGACAGGGGGCCGCAATGAGCAGTTCTTC. Together with reference TRBV18 and TRBJ2-1, the CDR3 gives the full variable domain: NAGVMQNPRHLVRRRGQEARLRCSPMKGHSHVYWYRQLPEEGLKFMVYLQKENIIDESGMPKERFSAEFPKEGPSILRIQQVVRGDSAAYFCASSQNSGTGGRNEQFFGPGTRLTVL.